This TCR beta chain was captured by sequencing in a study of T cell responses to AZD1222 COVID-19 vaccine. Regarding the study as a whole: Close to half of spike-specific TCRs reportedly recognize unmutated variant regions. Mostly white British, mostly female donors; authors suggested clonal diversity may be underestimated. Spike was spanned by vaccine-associated CD4 TCRs, with dominance at 160-218 and 743-854.

The analysis combined second doses at about 4 or about 12 weeks. Assay used: immunoSEQ multiplex PCR; TCRdb lists only in-frame clones, some missing. In the table there are over 85,000 clones, less than 85% of which are singletons. About this clone itself: Its target is not known.

The CDR3 extends over 15 amino acids. Trimming took 1 base from V and 6 from J; bases not matched to a gene: 3. Per germline, CDR1 SNHLY and CDR2 FYNNEI. The sequencing here drew on peripheral blood, taken 28 days after the second AZD1222 dose. The receptor's source is an adult who received the AZD1222 COVID-19 vaccine. The V call is TRBV2, the J call TRBJ2-3, with 11 bases identical to TRBD2. CDR3 coding DNA: TGTGCCAGCAGTGAAGAAGTAGCGGGGGGGGATACGCAGTATTTT. This sequence encodes CASSEEVAGGDTQYF.